This T cell receptor (beta chain) was observed in a study of Graves' ophthalmopathy and Graves' hyperthyroidism. Overall study results and limits: It was with roughly 71% sensitivity and almost 75% specificity that the model predicted ophthalmopathy progression.

V gave up 4 bases and J gave up 4 bases; unmatched junction bases: 12. Germline values: CDR1 SQVTM, CDR2 ANQGSEA. This CDR3 region has 15 residues. The hyperthyroidism patients had a new diagnosis of under 2 months' duration and were aged 18 to 65. The study excluded patients with other autoimmune diseases, uncontrolled infections, pregnancy or lactation. Amplification from RNA transcripts yielded the TCR beta CDR3 regions. Second-round multiplex PCR came after first-round RT-PCR with HTBI primers. MiXCR, run by TCRdb on the multiplex PCR reads, gives a single entry per CDR3 protein. The sample includes about 400,000 distinct CDR3 sequences, 15% to 17% of them seen just once. This clonotype was seen ten or more times. Antigen specificity is unknown.

This sequence joins TRBV29-1 and TRBJ1-1, with TRBD1 matching 7 bases. The sequenced material came from peripheral blood. The TCR sequence derives from a woman aged 18-35 years with stable Graves' hyperthyroidism. DNA of the CDR3: TGCAGCGTTGTGAACAGGGGCGAAGGTGGCACTGAAGCTTTCTTT. It encodes CSVVNRGEGGTEAFF.